The clone carrying this T cell receptor beta chain was counted between two and nine times. Its antigen remains unknown. The data are from a study of cytomegalovirus exposure and HLA in healthy donors. Study-level results: Later analysis associated a missense DCLRE1C variant with TCR beta V- and J-gene trimming. Cytomegalovirus-associated TCR beta chains were listed, numbering under 200. A later analysis reportedly found that, within productive TCRs, an Asian-associated ancestry cluster had fewer N-insertions than the mean observed across the roughly 670 donors. The classifier reportedly diagnosed cytomegalovirus status with high specificity and sensitivity.

PCR amplification relied on 60 Vbeta primers (plus 13 Jbeta primers). Measured with immunoSEQ multiplex PCR; TCRdb has only the in-frame clones, and not every one. This sample yields 100,000 or so clones, of which around 76% are seen a single time; around 8.2% belongs to the top ten. This TCR derives from a man aged 40-50 years in good health and CMV-seropositive. The sequenced sample consisted of PBMCs.

The CDR3 here is CASSLIRTHLASLTDTQYF. The DNA for the CDR3 is TGTGCCAGCAGCTTGATCCGCACCCATCTAGCGAGTCTCACAGATACGCAGTATTTT. The chain is built from TRBV5-6 and TRBJ2-3, with a possible D match to TRBD2 (6 bases). The CDR3 is 19 amino acids. In germline, CDR1 is SGHDT, CDR2 YYEEEE. V was trimmed by 1 base and J by 2 bases, leaving 23 bases between them.